Listed below are T cell receptor beta chains from one sample, sequenced in a study of Ad26.COV2.S vaccination and SARS-CoV-2 variants. Clones were read by immunoSEQ multiplex PCR, and TCRdb kept only the in-frame ones, dropping some. Here the sample spans roughly 700,000 clones, about 90% being singletons. The sample was peripheral blood, taken in a trial of Ad26.COV2.S vaccine versus placebo. The receptors derive from a person between 18 and 60 years old who received the Ad26.COV2.S COVID-19 vaccine or a placebo. CDR3s include the opening cysteine and the closing phenylalanine or tryptophan. The order of the fields is J gene, D gene, clone size, V gene, CDR3 DNA, CDR3 protein. A D gene is named only where the DNA matches it firmly. Only part of the rows carry a size: once, few, many, or a class if the clone is expanded.

J gene: TRBJ2-1
D gene: TRBD2
clone size: -
V gene: TRBV15
CDR3 DNA: TGTGCCACCAGCAGGGCCCAGCGGGACCCCTACAATGAGCAGTTCTTC
CDR3 protein: CATSRAQRDPYNEQFF

J gene: TRBJ2-1
D gene: -
clone size: -
V gene: TRBV11-1
CDR3 DNA: TGTGCCAGCAGCTTGGCGGGGGACAGTTCGGGGAATGAGCAGTTCTTC
CDR3 protein: CASSLAGDSSGNEQFF

J gene: TRBJ2-3
D gene: -
clone size: -
V gene: TRBV6-5
CDR3 DNA: TGTGCCACCCATAGCGTACTCACAGATACGCAGTATTTT
CDR3 protein: CATHSVLTDTQYF

J gene: TRBJ2-7
D gene: -
clone size: -
V gene: TRBV18
CDR3 DNA: TGTGCCAGCTCACCACGGGGGCCGGGAAGCTCCTACGAGCAGTACTTC
CDR3 protein: CASSPRGPGSSYEQYF

J gene: TRBJ1-6
D gene: -
clone size: -
V gene: TRBV27
CDR3 DNA: TGTGCCAGCAGTTCGATGGCTAGGGACTATATTGGGGCAGATTCACCCCTCCACTTT
CDR3 protein: CASSSMARDYIGADSPLHF

J gene: TRBJ2-1
D gene: TRBD1
clone size: once
V gene: TRBV14
CDR3 DNA: TGTGCCAGCAGCCAACACCCGACAGGGAGCTCCTACAATGAGCAGTTCTTC
CDR3 protein: CASSQHPTGSSYNEQFF

J gene: TRBJ2-6
D gene: -
clone size: few
V gene: TRBV2
CDR3 DNA: TGTGCCAGCAGTGCGTACTCTGGGGCCAACGTCCTGACTTTC
CDR3 protein: CASSAYSGANVLTF

J gene: TRBJ1-2
D gene: -
clone size: -
V gene: TRBV2
CDR3 DNA: TGTGCCAGCAGTGAAGCGGCCGTAATCTATGGCTACACCTTC
CDR3 protein: CASSEAAVIYGYTF

J gene: TRBJ2-1
D gene: TRBD2
clone size: -
V gene: TRBV5-1
CDR3 DNA: TGCGCCAGCAGCTTGGGGACTAGTCCTAATGAGCAGTTCTTC
CDR3 protein: CASSLGTSPNEQFF

J gene: TRBJ1-3
D gene: TRBD1
clone size: -
V gene: TRBV6-5
CDR3 DNA: TGTGCCAGCAGCTACGATCCCGGACAGGGCGGAAACACCATATATTTT
CDR3 protein: CASSYDPGQGGNTIYF

J gene: TRBJ1-3
D gene: -
clone size: -
V gene: TRBV5-1
CDR3 DNA: TGCGCCAGCAGCTTGGCCGAGCAGTACTCTGGAAACACCATATATTTT
CDR3 protein: CASSLAEQYSGNTIYF

J gene: TRBJ1-1
D gene: -
clone size: once
V gene: TRBV27
CDR3 DNA: TGTGCCAGCAGTTTCGTGGGGGGGGCTGAAGCTTTCTTT
CDR3 protein: CASSFVGGAEAFF

J gene: TRBJ1-3
D gene: TRBD1
clone size: few
V gene: TRBV18
CDR3 DNA: TGTGCCAGCTCACCGCAACCGGGACAGTCCTCTGGAAACACCATATATTTT
CDR3 protein: CASSPQPGQSSGNTIYF